Following are 18 T cell receptor beta chains from one sample sequenced in a study of early T cells in non-severe SARS-CoV-2 infection. TCRdb processed the 5' RACE reads anew with MiXCR; each CDR3 protein has one entry. The table lists 90,000 or so distinct CDR3 sequences, about 15% of them singletons. Material for sequencing was whole blood. Every receptor here comes from an adult who was a healthcare worker with PCR-confirmed SARS-CoV-2 infection or an uninfected control (not recorded which).

In its sample, this clonotype was seen many times. The V gene is TRBV29-1, the J gene TRBJ1-1; no firm D call. Germline lookup yields CDR1 SQVTM and CDR2 ANQGSEA. V was cut by 3 bases and J by 11 bases, with 13 bases left in between. This CDR3 is built from 11 residues. CDR3 DNA sequence: TGCAGCGTTGACGGGCCGCAAGGCGCTTTCTTT. This sequence encodes CSVDGPQGAFF.

The J gene is TRBJ2-1, the V gene TRBV12-3 or TRBV12-4, with 7 nucleotides matching TRBD2. V lost 3 bases and J lost 2; bases outside the gene matches: 7. This CDR3 has 16 amino acids. The CDR3 spells CASSLSRREPYNEQFF. In nucleotides, the CDR3 is TGTGCCAGCAGTTTGAGCCGGCGGGAGCCCTACAATGAGCAGTTCTTC.

J is TRBJ1-6 and V is TRBV12-3 or TRBV12-4; 7 bases are a match to TRBD1. V lost 3 bases, J lost 11 bases, and 7 bases stayed unmatched. CDR3 size: 14 residues. The CDR3 region is CASSFSSGGPPLHF. DNA of the CDR3: TGTGCCAGCAGTTTTTCCTCAGGGGGTCCACCCCTCCACTTT.

This clonotype was seen only a few times. This chain connects TRBV27 to TRBJ1-3; 8 bases fit TRBD1. From germline, CDR1 is MNHEY and CDR2 SMNVEV (reference sequence). V was clipped by 0 bases and J by 6 bases; unmatched bases: 7. The CDR3 covers 16 residues. CDR3: CASSLSIPGQENTIYF. As DNA, the CDR3 is TGTGCCAGCAGTTTATCCATTCCGGGACAGGAAAACACCATATATTTT.

This clonotype came up a few times. The chain's CDR3 is CASSYHKAEAFF. The DNA for the CDR3 is TGTGCCAGCAGTTACCATAAGGCTGAAGCTTTCTTT. The genes are TRBV6-6 and TRBJ1-1, with D unresolved. V lost 2 bases and J 6 bases, leaving 7 bases between the germline ends. The CDR3 runs to 12 residues. From germline, CDR1 is MNHNY and CDR2 SVGAGI (reference sequence).

This clonotype has only a few counts. The V gene is TRBV7-2, the J gene TRBJ2-7; no reliable D call. This CDR3 spans 15 amino acids. Per the germline V gene, CDR1 is SGHTA and CDR2 is FQGNSA. V dropped 1 base and J dropped 0 bases, with 10 bases sitting between them. CDR3 amino acids: CASSLDMRRSYEQYF. The CDR3 DNA sequence: TGTGCCAGCAGCTTAGATATGAGGCGCTCCTACGAGCAGTACTTC.

The sample holds a few counts of this clonotype. This chain uses TRBV4-3 with TRBJ2-1; 8 positions agree with TRBD1. The germline gives CDR1 LGHNA, CDR2 YSLEER. The CDR3 is made up of 15 amino acids. After removal of 3 bases from V and 8 bases from J, the junction contained 9 bases not matched to a gene. The CDR3 DNA sequence: TGCGCCAGCAGCCACGCCGGACAGGGAGTTCATGAGCAGTTCTTC. Residues: CASSHAGQGVHEQFF.

This clonotype was counted at least ten times. The chain employs TRBV7-2 and TRBJ2-1; D call uncertain. Germline-derived CDR1 and CDR2 are SGHTA and FQGNSA. Trimming took 5 bases from V and 0 from J, leaving 5 bases between them. The CDR3 consists of 13 residues. The CDR3 sequence: CASSPNSYNEQFF. The CDR3 coding sequence is TGTGCCAGCAGCCCAAACTCCTACAATGAGCAGTTCTTC.

This clonotype was seen only a few times. The DNA for the CDR3 is TGTGCCAGCAGCCCGCCCGCCGGGACTAGCACGTTCTTC. It yields the protein CASSPPAGTSTFF. The chain is built from TRBV3-1 and TRBJ2-1; 9 positions match TRBD2. The ends lost 4 bases at V and 15 bases at J; junction bases unmatched: 10. This CDR3 spans 13 amino acids. Germline CDR1 and CDR2: LGHDT and YNNKEL (reference sequence).

The chain recombines TRBV28 with TRBJ2-7; 7 positions match TRBD2. Per germline, CDR1 MDHEN and CDR2 SYDVKM. This CDR3 is 13 amino acids long. V dropped 5 bases and J dropped 3; count of bases not matched to a gene: 4. CDR3 sequence reads: CASSQAGIYEQYF. CDR3 bases: TGTGCCAGCAGTCAAGCGGGGATCTACGAGCAGTACTTC. The full variable domain, with the rest looked up from reference TRBV28 and TRBJ2-7, is DVKVTQSSRYLVKRTGEKVFLECVQDMDHENMFWYRQDPGLGLRLIYFSYDVKMKEKGDIPEGYSVSREKKERFSLILESASTNQTSMYLCASSQAGIYEQYFGPGTRLTVT.

On this clonotype itself: A read error may produce the germline difference seen at one junction end. The V gene is TRBV3-1, the J gene TRBJ1-2; D gene ambiguous. Germline CDR1 LGHDT, CDR2 YNNKEL (reference sequence). The CDR3 totals 12 residues. The CDR3 reads CASSQGSYGFTF. CDR3 in DNA: TGTGCCAGCAGCCAAGGGTCCTATGGCTTCACCTTC.

The table lists this clonotype with a few counts. The chain uses TRBV18 and TRBJ1-1, with D possibly being TRBD1 (6 bases). The CDR3 is 17 amino acids. V shed 3 bases and J shed 1 base, with 18 bases lying between them. In germline, CDR1 is KGHSH, CDR2 LQKENI. The CDR3 bases are TGTGCCAGCTCACCCCTGACGGCAGGGGCTGGGAACACTGAAGCTTTCTTT. Translated: CASSPLTAGAGNTEAFF. Full variable domain (missing parts from reference TRBV18 and TRBJ1-1): NAGVMQNPRHLVRRRGQEARLRCSPMKGHSHVYWYRQLPEEGLKFMVYLQKENIIDESGMPKERFSAEFPKEGPSILRIQQVVRGDSAAYFCASSPLTAGAGNTEAFFGQGTRLTVV.

This clonotype was counted between two and nine times. This chain joins TRBV7-9 and TRBJ2-1, with TRBD2 identical over 14 bases. This CDR3 comprises 18 residues. CDR1 and CDR2 (germline): SEHNR, FQNEAQ (reference sequence). V shed 4 bases, J shed 5 bases, and the junction held 10 bases outside the gene matches. Written as DNA, the CDR3 is TGTGCCAGCAGCTCGGGACTAGCGGGAGAGGCGTCTAACAATGAGCAGTTCTTC. It yields the protein CASSSGLAGEASNNEQFF.

The chain is built from TRBV6-2 or TRBV6-3 and TRBJ2-7; D is uncertain. CDR3 length: 11 amino acids. Germline V gives CDR1 MNHEY, CDR2 SVGEGT. Deletions cut 6 bases from V and 4 bases from J, with 7 bases between. The CDR3 reads CASRSRYEQYF. DNA for the CDR3: TGTGCCAGCAGATCCCGATACGAGCAGTACTTC.

The rearrangement links TRBV27 to TRBJ2-7, with D possibly being TRBD1 (5 bases). The germline V gene has CDR1 MNHEY and CDR2 SMNVEV (reference sequence). There are 14 residues in the CDR3. V lost 4 bases, J lost 6 bases, and 16 bases lay in between. CDR3 residues: CASSSTGGRGEQYF. CDR3 in DNA: TGTGCCAGCAGTTCTACAGGTGGACGTGGCGAGCAGTACTTC.

V and J are TRBV29-1 and TRBJ1-2; 8 bases are a match to TRBD1. The CDR3 is made up of 14 amino acids. V lost 2 bases to trimming and J lost 3 bases; unmatched junction nucleotides: 5. Germline V CDR1 and CDR2: SQVTM, ANQGSEA. The CDR3 DNA reads as TGCAGCGTTGAATGGGGACAGGCTTACTATGGCTACACCTTC. Protein product: CSVEWGQAYYGYTF.

The chain has TRBV28 and TRBJ2-2; possibly TRBD2 for D (6 bases). The V and J ends lost 6 bases and 6 bases respectively, with 17 bases between them. In germline, CDR1 is MDHEN, CDR2 SYDVKM. This CDR3 region has 15 residues. CDR3 region: CASRIADSEAGELFF. As DNA, the CDR3 is TGTGCCAGCAGAATAGCGGATAGTGAGGCCGGGGAGCTGTTTTTT.

CDR3 protein: CASSIYQETQYF. The CDR3 DNA reads TGTGCCAGCAGCATATACCAAGAGACCCAGTACTTC. The gene calls are TRBV11-2 and TRBJ2-5; D remains unclear. The CDR3 has 12 amino acids. V was shortened by 5 bases and J by 0 bases, with 4 bases between the two germline ends. Per germline, CDR1 SGHAT and CDR2 FQNNGV.